This record covers a single T cell receptor beta chain. Per the original data handling: From reference gene primer amplification, estimates of nucleated cell counts were derived. Using immunoSEQ multiplex PCR, the repertoire was profiled, and TCRdb retains in-frame clones only, with some absent. Clone size and V and J calls were adopted from that table, with D and trimming inferred from the DNA. The repertoire holds some 270,000 clones, with around 86% as singletons. The CDR3 consists of 14 residues. V was pared by 4 bases and J by 4 bases, with 11 bases between. Germline CDR1 is SGHRS and CDR2 is YFSETQ. Seattle participants joined during active infection and were tracked over time. The source of the sample is a study of blood T cell repertoires in COVID-19. As for the study in general: The samples span acute and convalescent COVID-19 from the United States, Italy and Spain. T cells, B-cell-depleted T cells, or PBMCs provided the cDNA or gDNA that served as material.

The V and J genes are TRBV5-1 and TRBJ1-4; D uncertain. The specimen sequenced was peripheral blood. The receptor's source is a woman aged 80 or over with COVID-19, enrolled during active disease. The CDR3 sequence is CASSAGRVNEKLFF. CDR3 nucleotides: TGCGCCAGCAGCGCGGGGAGGGTTAATGAAAAACTGTTTTTT. Variable domain in full (rest from reference TRBV5-1 and TRBJ1-4): KAGVTQTPRYLIKTRGQQVTLSCSPISGHRSVSWYQQTPGQGLQFLFEYFSETQRNKGNFPGRFSGRQFSNSRSEMNVSTLELGDSALYLCASSAGRVNEKLFFGSGTQLSVL.